A single sample is the source of the 14 T cell receptor beta chains below, sequenced in a study of CD8 T cells in ankylosing spondylitis. TCRdb re-called the 5' RACE reads with MiXCR, one entry per CDR3 protein. The data show some 350,000 distinct CDR3 sequences, approximately 14% seen once. The source material was blood, either unsorted or a sorted T cell fraction (not recorded which). The receptors come from a male donor with ankylosing spondylitis or in good health (not recorded which).

The chain couples TRBV4-1 to TRBJ1-5; 9 bases align to TRBD1. Germline-derived CDR1 and CDR2 are MGHRA and YSYEKL. V dropped 5 bases and J dropped 3; count of bases not matched to a gene: 2. This CDR3 region has 14 residues. Here the CDR3 reads CASSKQGANQPQHF. The CDR3 DNA reads TGCGCCAGCAGCAAACAGGGGGCCAATCAGCCCCAGCATTTT.

This clonotype was seen many times. The chain couples TRBV6-1 to TRBJ1-5; D is undetermined. Germline CDR1 reads MNHNS; CDR2 reads SASEGT. V was clipped by 2 bases and J by 2 bases, with 7 bases between them. The length of the CDR3 is 14 residues. CDR3 nucleotide sequence: TGTGCCAGCAGTGAATTGAGTGGCAATCAGCCCCAGCATTTT. Residues: CASSELSGNQPQHF.

This clonotype was seen ten or more times. The CDR3: CSAREGSSSYEQYF. Written as DNA, the CDR3 is TGCAGTGCTAGGGAAGGAAGTAGCTCCTACGAGCAGTACTTC. V usage is TRBV20-1 and J usage is TRBJ2-7; no clear D. V lost 3 bases to trimming and J lost 0 bases, with 12 bases between them. Germline V gene data show CDR1 as DFQATT and CDR2 as SNEGSKA (reference sequence). CDR3 size: 14 residues.

This clonotype has ten or more counts. The rearrangement joins TRBV20-1 to TRBJ2-2; possible D gene TRBD1, 5 bases. The CDR3 contains 16 residues. In germline, CDR1 is DFQATT, CDR2 SNEGSKA (reference sequence). Trimming shortened V by 2 bases and J by 5 bases, and 18 bases separated the two germline ends. Written as DNA, the CDR3 is TGCAGTGCTAGAATCGCAGGCGTTAGGGGAACCGGGGAGCTGTTTTTT. Translating it yields CSARIAGVRGTGELFF.

CDR3: CASSEPQVMGTGELFF. The CDR3 DNA reads TGTGCCAGCAGTGAACCCCAGGTCATGGGCACCGGGGAGCTGTTTTTT. This sequence joins TRBV6-1 and TRBJ2-2, with D unresolved. The length of the CDR3 is 16 residues. V dropped 2 bases and J dropped 4 bases, with 14 bases sitting between them. Germline lookup yields CDR1 MNHNS and CDR2 SASEGT.

This clonotype was picked up a small number of times. The chain is built from TRBV7-9 and TRBJ1-1; tentative D call: TRBD1 (6 bases). The length of the CDR3 is 15 residues. Germline V gene lookup returns CDR1 SEHNR and CDR2 FQNEAQ (reference sequence). V was trimmed by 5 bases and J by 1 base, leaving 14 bases between them. The CDR3 coding sequence is TGTGCCAGCAGCGGCCGACAGGTTAGGAACACTGAAGCTTTCTTT. Its protein is CASSGRQVRNTEAFF.

This chain connects TRBV5-1 to TRBJ1-2, with 8 bases lining up with TRBD1. CDR3 length: 13 amino acids. Germline-derived CDR1 and CDR2 are SGHRS and YFSETQ. The V segment lost 4 bases and the J segment 8 bases; nucleotides outside the gene matches: 7. The CDR3 DNA sequence: TGCGCCAGCAGCCCAGGGGGCATCGGGGGCTACACCTTC. It yields the protein CASSPGGIGGYTF.

This clonotype showed up just a few times. The chain is built from TRBV12-3 or TRBV12-4 and TRBJ2-5; 8 bases align to TRBD1. V gave up 5 bases and J gave up 5 bases; unmatched junction bases: 10. This CDR3 has 15 amino acids. Written as DNA, the CDR3 is TGTGCCAGCAGTACCGGGACAGGCATAGGGGAGACCCAGTACTTC. It is translated as CASSTGTGIGETQYF.

In this sample, this clonotype turned up a few times. V is TRBV19 and J is TRBJ1-5; 7 nucleotides agree with TRBD1. V lost 7 bases to trimming and J lost 3 bases; unmatched junction nucleotides: 9. Germline CDR1 reads LNHDA; CDR2 reads SQIVND (reference sequence). The CDR3 covers 15 residues. The CDR3 here is CASTLPDRHNQPQHF. Here the CDR3 DNA reads TGTGCCAGTACCCTTCCGGACAGGCACAATCAGCCCCAGCATTTT.

This clonotype turned up a few times. The chain couples TRBV6-5 to TRBJ2-7; 11 positions agree with TRBD1. CDR3 length: 14 residues. Germline values: CDR1 MNHEY, CDR2 SVGAGI. V gave up 2 bases and J gave up 4 bases; unmatched junction bases: 1. Here the CDR3 DNA reads TGTGCCAGCAGTTACGGGGACAGGGGGTACGAGCAGTACTTC. Translated, it gives CASSYGDRGYEQYF.

The chain links TRBV7-2 to TRBJ1-5; D possibly corresponds to TRBD1 (5 bases). The CDR3 length is 13 residues. V gave up 3 bases and J gave up 7 bases, with 10 bases separating them. The germline V gene encodes CDR1 SGHTA and CDR2 FQGNSA. CDR3 sequence: CASSFREGQPQHF. The CDR3 nucleotides are TGTGCCAGCAGCTTTCGTGAGGGGCAGCCCCAGCATTTT.

The chain uses TRBV4-2 and TRBJ2-1, with 16 bases identical to TRBD2. CDR1 is LGHNA, CDR2 YNFKEQ, per germline. This CDR3 comprises 17 residues. V lost 0 bases to trimming and J lost 7 bases; unmatched junction nucleotides: 3. CDR3 region: CASSQESGLAGGNEQFF. CDR3 sequence (DNA): TGTGCCAGCAGCCAAGAATCGGGACTAGCGGGAGGGAATGAGCAGTTCTTC.

The chain carries TRBV20-1 and TRBJ1-1; D might be TRBD1 (5 bases). The germline V and J ends were trimmed by 3 bases and 5 bases, with 13 bases remaining between them. Germline lookup yields CDR1 DFQATT and CDR2 SNEGSKA (reference sequence). This CDR3 comprises 13 residues. The CDR3 coding sequence is TGCAGTGCTAGGGACTCCAAGGGGACTGAAGCTTTCTTT. This sequence encodes CSARDSKGTEAFF.

The V gene is TRBV10-3, the J gene TRBJ1-2; D uncertain. CDR1 and CDR2 (germline): ENHRY, SYGVKD. The ends were cut back, 2 bases at V and 8 bases at J, with 12 bases in the middle. The CDR3 length is 13 residues. This CDR3 is CAISENPLRGYTF. CDR3 DNA: TGTGCCATCAGTGAGAACCCTCTACGAGGCTACACCTTC.